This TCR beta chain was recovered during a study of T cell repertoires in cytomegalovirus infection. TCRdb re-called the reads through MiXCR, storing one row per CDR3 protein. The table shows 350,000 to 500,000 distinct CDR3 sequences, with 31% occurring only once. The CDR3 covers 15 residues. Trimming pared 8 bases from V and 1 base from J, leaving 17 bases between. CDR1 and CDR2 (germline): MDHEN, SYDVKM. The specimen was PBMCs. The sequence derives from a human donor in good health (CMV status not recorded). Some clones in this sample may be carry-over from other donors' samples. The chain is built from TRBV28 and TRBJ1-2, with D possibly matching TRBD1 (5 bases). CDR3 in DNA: TGTGCCAGCGGTTCGATTGGGGCGGATAACTATGGCTACACCTTC. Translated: CASGSIGADNYGYTF.